This record concerns one T cell receptor beta chain sequence. The data originate from a study of blood T cell repertoires in COVID-19. CDR1 and CDR2 (germline): SGHRS, YFSETQ. The CDR3 is 15 residues long. The junction had 5 bases not matched to a gene; V was cut back by 4 bases and J by 8 bases. As processed by the authors: Reference gene primer amplification in the assay estimated nucleated cell counts. This table comes from immunoSEQ multiplex PCR, and its TCRdb copy is limited to in-frame clones, with some not included. V and J calls and clone size are those listed in that table; D and trimming were worked out from the DNA. The repertoire includes some 260,000 clones, more than 65% of them detected once, and 3.1% sits in the top ten.

The sample consisted of peripheral blood. The clonotype originates from a woman under 30 with acute or convalescent COVID-19. This chain connects TRBV5-1 to TRBJ1-6, with 11 positions matching TRBD1. The CDR3 reads CASSHGQGAYSPLHF. In DNA form, the CDR3 reads TGCGCCAGCAGCCACGGACAGGGGGCTTATTCACCCCTCCACTTT.